Listed below are T cell receptor beta chains from one sample, sequenced in a study of Ad26.COV2.S vaccination and SARS-CoV-2 variants. Here immunoSEQ multiplex PCR was the method, and the copy in TCRdb shows in-frame clones only, minus some. The table records roughly 300,000 clones, around 89% of them present only once. Specimen: peripheral blood, collected in a trial of Ad26.COV2.S vaccine versus placebo. These receptors were taken from a person between 18 and 65 years old who received the Ad26.COV2.S COVID-19 vaccine or a placebo. CDR3s leave out the opening cysteine and the closing phenylalanine or tryptophan.

v_call	cdr3_aa
TRBV7-9	ASSLVSEDNYGYT
TRBV27	ASSFGGGGASEAF
TRBV7-9	ASSLAASTGELF
TRBV24-1	ATSQGAGEKLF
TRBV2	ASQGLAYEQY
TRBV6-1	ASSEAGGGQDTQY
TRBV9	ASSDSGSTHNEQF
TRBV14	ASSQGQGVGNTIY
TRBV19	ASSIGTRGETQY
TRBV6-5	ASGVGGAVQY
TRBV9	ASSSDGAATDTQY
TRBV30	AWRRIRGTGHYEQY
TRBV19	ASSTWTGRNEQF
TRBV19	ASTAGQISGANVLT
TRBV24-1	ATSDTTGTASYNEQF
TRBV7-8	ASSLDWGLEQY
TRBV5-1	ASSSAPFRVNEAF
TRBV30	AWSGGTSGREGYSYNEQF
TRBV27	ASSLRSGISTDTQY